Listed below are T cell receptor beta chains from one sample, sequenced in a study of monozygotic twins with inflammatory bowel disease. No DNA is given; TCRdb re-called the 5' RACE reads and lists each CDR3 protein once. Its table records about 300,000 distinct CDR3 sequences. Sequenced sample: blood. The receptors here all came from a human donor with ulcerative colitis or Crohn's disease, or a healthy co-twin of an affected twin (not recorded which). Both conserved end residues are part of each CDR3. Fields, in order: CDR3 protein, J gene, V gene.

CDR3aa: CASSFPLQGTSSYNSPLHF; j_gene: TRBJ1-6; v_gene: TRBV7-8
CDR3aa: CASSLESTGRTGELFF; j_gene: TRBJ2-2; v_gene: TRBV5-1
CDR3aa: CASSQVETARTEAFF; j_gene: TRBJ1-1; v_gene: TRBV4-3
CDR3aa: CASSQDRLAGGHTGELFF; j_gene: TRBJ2-2; v_gene: TRBV4-3
CDR3aa: CSVVNSYEQYF; j_gene: TRBJ2-7; v_gene: TRBV29-1
CDR3aa: CASSSLDRNGGYTF; j_gene: TRBJ1-2; v_gene: TRBV12-3/TRBV12-4
CDR3aa: CASSFFLTGGPDTQYF; j_gene: TRBJ2-3; v_gene: TRBV5-6
CDR3aa: CASSLDTTYEQYF; j_gene: TRBJ2-7; v_gene: TRBV5-6
CDR3aa: CASTPGGGIGTEAFF; j_gene: TRBJ1-1; v_gene: TRBV5-1
CDR3aa: CASGQGPGTTDTQYF; j_gene: TRBJ2-3; v_gene: TRBV23-1
CDR3aa: CAWSSLTTRAETQYF; j_gene: TRBJ2-5; v_gene: TRBV30
CDR3aa: CASSQVLGIYEQYF; j_gene: TRBJ2-7; v_gene: TRBV4-1
CDR3aa: CASDRGGASRGYTF; j_gene: TRBJ1-2; v_gene: TRBV28
CDR3aa: CAWDWGAGSNTEAFF; j_gene: TRBJ1-1; v_gene: TRBV30
CDR3aa: CASSYRDKPNTEAFF; j_gene: TRBJ1-1; v_gene: TRBV7-9
CDR3aa: CASSLRFNGFWQPQHF; j_gene: TRBJ1-5; v_gene: TRBV7-2
CDR3aa: CASRVAGGPSDTQYF; j_gene: TRBJ2-3; v_gene: TRBV7-2
CDR3aa: CASSPSSSTDTQYF; j_gene: TRBJ2-3; v_gene: TRBV18
CDR3aa: CASRGTRGQPQHF; j_gene: TRBJ1-5; v_gene: TRBV7-2
CDR3aa: CASTPGSGRSYEQYF; j_gene: TRBJ2-7; v_gene: TRBV7-2
CDR3aa: CASSRGQGNTGELFF; j_gene: TRBJ2-2; v_gene: TRBV5-5
CDR3aa: CASTLLTTYQETQYF; j_gene: TRBJ2-5; v_gene: TRBV5-6
CDR3aa: CSVQVDTGELFF; j_gene: TRBJ2-2; v_gene: TRBV29-1
CDR3aa: CASSVAGTPGEKLFF; j_gene: TRBJ1-4; v_gene: TRBV9
CDR3aa: CASSLGGQKDEQYF; j_gene: TRBJ2-7; v_gene: TRBV7-3
CDR3aa: CASSRTVQPLHF; j_gene: TRBJ1-6; v_gene: TRBV28
CDR3aa: CASSLDWLQDPNTEAFF; j_gene: TRBJ1-1; v_gene: TRBV11-2
CDR3aa: CSARAHNEKLFF; j_gene: TRBJ1-4; v_gene: TRBV20-1
CDR3aa: CASSLADGTGGETQYF; j_gene: TRBJ2-5; v_gene: TRBV5-6
CDR3aa: CASSLAAGTTYGYTF; j_gene: TRBJ1-2; v_gene: TRBV7-8
CDR3aa: CSARAAGHHTGELFF; j_gene: TRBJ2-2; v_gene: TRBV20-1
CDR3aa: CASSPRWGSLIYEQYF; j_gene: TRBJ2-7; v_gene: TRBV7-9
CDR3aa: CASSLSQRTNYEQYF; j_gene: TRBJ2-7; v_gene: TRBV7-2
CDR3aa: CASSTPQGPNTEAFF; j_gene: TRBJ1-1; v_gene: TRBV7-6
CDR3aa: CASSYVRDRRDEQYF; j_gene: TRBJ2-7; v_gene: TRBV5-8
CDR3aa: CASSSTGTSGVGQFF; j_gene: TRBJ2-1; v_gene: TRBV5-1
CDR3aa: CSAPQGGRGVSNEQFF; j_gene: TRBJ2-1; v_gene: TRBV20-1
CDR3aa: CAIKSGGAGELFF; j_gene: TRBJ2-2; v_gene: TRBV10-3
CDR3aa: CASSLDRGLRQPQHF; j_gene: TRBJ1-5; v_gene: TRBV7-2
CDR3aa: CSVTRQGKEQYF; j_gene: TRBJ2-7; v_gene: TRBV29-1
CDR3aa: CASRGGLAGATRAADTQYF; j_gene: TRBJ2-3; v_gene: TRBV12-3/TRBV12-4
CDR3aa: CASSLSADQPQHF; j_gene: TRBJ1-5; v_gene: TRBV7-9
CDR3aa: CASSDPGTGPTVFF; j_gene: TRBJ1-4; v_gene: TRBV6-1
CDR3aa: CSVRKGAQEKLFF; j_gene: TRBJ1-4; v_gene: TRBV29-1
CDR3aa: CASSATSTDTQYF; j_gene: TRBJ2-3; v_gene: TRBV5-4
CDR3aa: CASSPGLINEKLFF; j_gene: TRBJ1-4; v_gene: TRBV5-1
CDR3aa: CATSEGAGGQETQYF; j_gene: TRBJ2-5; v_gene: TRBV24-1
CDR3aa: CSAQLGGGSYNEQFF; j_gene: TRBJ2-1; v_gene: TRBV20-1
CDR3aa: CASSSARGVAGRTDTQYF; j_gene: TRBJ2-3; v_gene: TRBV27
CDR3aa: CASSSSRDTEAFF; j_gene: TRBJ1-1; v_gene: TRBV7-7
CDR3aa: CASRASSSYEQYF; j_gene: TRBJ2-7; v_gene: TRBV5-1
CDR3aa: CSAETSGRQYEQYF; j_gene: TRBJ2-7; v_gene: TRBV20-1
CDR3aa: CASSTRAGGPTDTQYF; j_gene: TRBJ2-3; v_gene: TRBV7-2
CDR3aa: CASSQDRGSGYGYTF; j_gene: TRBJ1-2; v_gene: TRBV4-3
CDR3aa: CASSLLRDTWTEKLFF; j_gene: TRBJ1-4; v_gene: TRBV2
CDR3aa: CSARGTSGSLYEQYF; j_gene: TRBJ2-7; v_gene: TRBV20-1
CDR3aa: CASSRTSGSHGELFF; j_gene: TRBJ2-2; v_gene: TRBV4-2
CDR3aa: CSARGQASSYSNQPQHF; j_gene: TRBJ1-5; v_gene: TRBV20-1
CDR3aa: CASSFLGGRLSYNEQFF; j_gene: TRBJ2-1; v_gene: TRBV7-8
CDR3aa: CASSLGPMTEAFF; j_gene: TRBJ1-1; v_gene: TRBV5-1